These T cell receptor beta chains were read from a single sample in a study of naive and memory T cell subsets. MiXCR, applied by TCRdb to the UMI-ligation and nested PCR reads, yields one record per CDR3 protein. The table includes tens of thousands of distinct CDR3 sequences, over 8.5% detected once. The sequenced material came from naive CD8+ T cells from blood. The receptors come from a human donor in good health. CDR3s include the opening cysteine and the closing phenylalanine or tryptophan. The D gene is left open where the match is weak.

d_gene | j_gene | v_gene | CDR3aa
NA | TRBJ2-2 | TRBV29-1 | CSVGFTGGAGAGELFF
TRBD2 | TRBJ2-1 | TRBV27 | CASSLTSGIYNEQFF
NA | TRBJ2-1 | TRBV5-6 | CASSLGTKVQFF
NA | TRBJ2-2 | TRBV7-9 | CASRPPELVVTGELFF
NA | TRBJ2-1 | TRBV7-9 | CASRRNNEQFF
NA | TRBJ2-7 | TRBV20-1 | CRSGPGGYEQYF
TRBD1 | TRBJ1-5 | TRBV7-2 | CASSSSGGFQPQHF
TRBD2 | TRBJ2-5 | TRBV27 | CASSLGTSGSWGQETQYF
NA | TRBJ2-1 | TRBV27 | CASSPGQRYNEQFF
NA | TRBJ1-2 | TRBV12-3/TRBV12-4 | CASRAGAGYGYTF
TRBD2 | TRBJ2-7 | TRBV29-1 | CSVEGLAGVSSYEQYF
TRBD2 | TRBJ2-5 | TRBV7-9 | CASSSGLAFPETQYF
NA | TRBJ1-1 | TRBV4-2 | CASSQKEGGGTEAFF
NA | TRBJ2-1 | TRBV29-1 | CSVVVVLGGDEQFF
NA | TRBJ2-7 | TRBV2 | CASASRDSSVFSYEQYF
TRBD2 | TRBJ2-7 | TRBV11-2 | CASSLGLALSYEQYF
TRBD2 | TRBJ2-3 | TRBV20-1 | CSGLAGHTDTQYF
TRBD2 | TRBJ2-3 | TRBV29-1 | CSAWMIAGGGSYSTDTQYF
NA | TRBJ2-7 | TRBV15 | CATSRDRSSYEQYF
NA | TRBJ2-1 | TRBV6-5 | CASSYSSYNEQFF
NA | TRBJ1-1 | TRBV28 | CASSLGFMGNTEAFF
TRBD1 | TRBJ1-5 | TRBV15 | CATSRQGGSNQPQHF
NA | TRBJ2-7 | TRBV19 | CASSIASSYEQYF
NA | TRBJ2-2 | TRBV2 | CASSDWTGELFF